This T cell receptor (beta chain) was found in a study of blood T cell repertoires in COVID-19 (dated by TCRdb to the early 2020s). With respect to the entire study: Collaborator samples came from the United States, Italy and Spain and covered acute and convalescent phases of COVID-19. HLA class I and class II types, where available, came from metadata supplied by the sample provider rather than from assay-based typing. Subjects who had been exposed to COVID-19, were actively infected with it, or had recovered from it provided the deeply sampled blood TCRbeta repertoires that made up the dataset. Samples were obtained from the ongoing ImmuneRACE study (first 160 participants) and from over a thousand subjects provided by 6 global collaborators. A freely available public database, intended as a resource for researchers studying the immune response to SARS-CoV-2, is where the repertoires were released. The material from the prospective study consisted of cDNA or gDNA derived from T cells, B-cell-depleted T cells, or PBMCs. Sample metadata almost always included a de-identified subject ID, COVID-19 status, age in years and sex.

Details on this clone: The antigen it binds to is not known. No qualities accompany the bases; no much larger clone lies one base away.

TCRbeta CDR3 regions were amplified from genomic DNA using the immunoSEQ Assay, a bias-controlled multiplex PCR. The paper's data handling went like this. Within the assay, amplification of reference gene primers was used to estimate how many nucleated cells each sample contained. Sequence reads were collapsed and filtered to measure the absolute abundance of every unique TCRbeta CDR3 rearrangement. For each sample, productive Simpson clonality was calculated as the square root of Simpson's diversity index across productive rearrangements. Imported from immuneACCESS, the table was reduced by TCRdb to in-frame sequences with V and J called. These copies leave out some clones; in studies compared against another copy, an unresolved V gene accounts for under half, and the cause of the remainder is not known. That table gives V, J and clone size, and the DNA gave D and trimming. The sample includes around 250,000 clones, with 89% observed a single time. Less than 1% of the sample lies in the top ten.

Samples from volunteer blood donors who had recovered from COVID-19 were contributed by a second Seattle source. Whole blood was collected in K2EDTA tubes by collaborating institutions according to the institutions' own protocols. For TCRbeta analysis, collaborators shipped samples in one of three forms: frozen whole blood, isolated PBMCs, or DNA extracted from either of those sample types. The paper as a whole reports these results and caveats: Clinical and demographic metadata were provided uncurated, with the amount varying by source and participant.

Looking up the germline V gene (reference sequence) yields CDR1 LNHDA and CDR2 SQIVND. The CDR3 measures 13 amino acids from cysteine to phenylalanine. The entry retains the CDR3 DNA only, 39 bases that are in frame from base 1. V is clipped by 3 bases and J by 6 bases, and the sequence between their germline boundaries is 9 bases long. The receptor chain draws on TRBV19 and TRBJ1-5, with the D gene uncertain. The sequence was collected from a woman aged 40 to 55 who had recovered from COVID-19. The specimen sequenced was peripheral blood. The DNA reads TGTGCCAGTAGTATCGAAGCGGGTCAGCCCCAGCATTTT. Its amino acids are CASSIEAGQPQHF. The variable domain in full, with residues beyond the CDR3 obtained from the reference TRBV19 and TRBJ1-5 genes, is DGGITQSPKYLFRKEGQNVTLSCEQNLNHDAMYWYRQDPGQGLRLIYYSQIVNDFQKGDIAEGYSVSREKKESFPLTVTSAQKNPTAFYLCASSIEAGQPQHFGDGTRLSIL.